This is a list of T cell receptor beta chains from one sample in a study of long-term antiretroviral therapy in people with HIV. Profiled with immunoSEQ multiplex PCR; TCRdb holds only in-frame clones, not every one. In the table there are 20,000 to 30,000 clones, approximately 82% of which are singletons. The specimen comprised unsorted PBMCs, sampled 3 years after starting antiretroviral therapy. The receptors were sampled from a man in his late teens or twenties with HIV. CDR3s include the opening cysteine and the closing phenylalanine or tryptophan. A D gene is named only where the DNA matches it firmly. The size field is filled for only some rows; it gives once, few, many or a size class.

V gene: TRBV11-3; J gene: TRBJ2-2; clone size: NA; D gene: NA; CDR3 protein: CASSARQQTGELFF; CDR3 DNA: TGTGCCAGCAGCGCGCGACAGCAGACCGGGGAGCTGTTTTTT
V gene: TRBV9; J gene: TRBJ2-5; clone size: NA; D gene: TRBD1; CDR3 protein: CASSLQPGQGGETQYF; CDR3 DNA: TGTGCCAGCAGCCTCCAACCGGGACAGGGAGGAGAGACCCAGTACTTC
V gene: TRBV4-1; J gene: TRBJ1-2; clone size: NA; D gene: NA; CDR3 protein: CASSQDREGFGYTF; CDR3 DNA: TGCGCCAGCAGCCAAGATCGAGAGGGTTTTGGCTACACCTTC
V gene: TRBV19; J gene: TRBJ1-5; clone size: few; D gene: NA; CDR3 protein: CASSIRRGGVHYSNQPQHF; CDR3 DNA: TGTGCCAGTAGTATACGGCGGGGAGGGGTACATTATAGCAATCAGCCCCAGCATTTT
V gene: TRBV5-6; J gene: TRBJ1-2; clone size: NA; D gene: TRBD1; CDR3 protein: CASSSRDRIPWDYGYTF; CDR3 DNA: TGTGCCAGCAGCTCCCGGGACAGAATCCCATGGGACTATGGCTACACCTTC
V gene: TRBV19; J gene: TRBJ2-2; clone size: NA; D gene: NA; CDR3 protein: CASSNLNANTGELFF; CDR3 DNA: TGTGCCAGTAGCAACCTGAATGCGAACACCGGGGAGCTGTTTTTT
V gene: TRBV2; J gene: TRBJ1-1; clone size: once; D gene: NA; CDR3 protein: CASSKEGYTEAFF; CDR3 DNA: TGTGCCAGCAGTAAGGAGGGGTACACTGAAGCTTTCTTT
V gene: TRBV28; J gene: TRBJ1-1; clone size: NA; D gene: NA; CDR3 protein: CASSLQYKNTEAFF; CDR3 DNA: TGTGCCAGCAGTTTACAATACAAGAACACTGAAGCTTTCTTT
V gene: TRBV7-8; J gene: TRBJ1-2; clone size: NA; D gene: NA; CDR3 protein: CASSLDLFQITYGYTF; CDR3 DNA: TGTGCCAGCAGCTTAGATTTATTTCAGATCACCTATGGCTACACCTTC
V gene: TRBV28; J gene: TRBJ2-4; clone size: once; D gene: TRBD2; CDR3 protein: CASSSGTSPNIQYF; CDR3 DNA: TGTGCCAGCAGCTCCGGGACTAGCCCTAACATTCAGTACTTC
V gene: TRBV7-3; J gene: TRBJ1-6; clone size: few; D gene: NA; CDR3 protein: CASSLRGSYNSPLHF; CDR3 DNA: TGTGCCAGCAGCCTTCGGGGCTCCTATAATTCACCCCTCCACTTT
V gene: TRBV13; J gene: TRBJ1-1; clone size: NA; D gene: NA; CDR3 protein: CASSFLPGGKKGEAFF; CDR3 DNA: TGTGCCAGCAGCTTCTTGCCGGGAGGAAAAAAGGGTGAAGCTTTCTTT
V gene: TRBV11-2; J gene: TRBJ2-5; clone size: NA; D gene: NA; CDR3 protein: CASRLTAQETQYF; CDR3 DNA: TGTGCCAGCAGGTTGACAGCCCAAGAGACCCAGTACTTC
V gene: TRBV30; J gene: TRBJ1-1; clone size: NA; D gene: NA; CDR3 protein: CAWSLAGNTEAFF; CDR3 DNA: TGTGCCTGGAGCCTGGCGGGGAACACTGAAGCTTTCTTT
V gene: TRBV27; J gene: TRBJ2-2; clone size: NA; D gene: NA; CDR3 protein: CATSRQEGDGGGELFF; CDR3 DNA: TGTGCCACCTCTCGGCAGGAGGGGGACGGAGGCGGGGAGCTGTTTTTT
V gene: TRBV29-1; J gene: TRBJ2-7; clone size: once; D gene: TRBD1; CDR3 protein: CSVTSGTGDSYEQYF; CDR3 DNA: TGCAGCGTTACCTCCGGGACAGGGGACTCCTACGAGCAGTACTTC
V gene: TRBV28; J gene: TRBJ1-1; clone size: NA; D gene: NA; CDR3 protein: CASHNPAGWDTEAFF; CDR3 DNA: TGTGCCAGCCATAATCCTGCAGGTTGGGACACTGAAGCTTTCTTT
V gene: TRBV28; J gene: TRBJ1-4; clone size: NA; D gene: NA; CDR3 protein: CASSNEKLFF; CDR3 DNA: TGTGCCAGCTCAAATGAAAAACTGTTTTTT
V gene: TRBV15; J gene: TRBJ2-1; clone size: few; D gene: TRBD2; CDR3 protein: CATSNPRTSSDEQFF; CDR3 DNA: TGTGCCACCAGCAACCCCCGGACTAGTAGTGATGAGCAGTTCTTC
V gene: TRBV7-9; J gene: TRBJ2-5; clone size: NA; D gene: NA; CDR3 protein: CASSRGGRDETQYF; CDR3 DNA: TGTGCCAGCAGCCGAGGAGGAAGGGATGAGACCCAGTACTTC
V gene: TRBV6-1; J gene: TRBJ2-5; clone size: NA; D gene: TRBD2; CDR3 protein: CATGGLAGGETQYF; CDR3 DNA: TGTGCCACCGGGGGACTAGCGGGGGGAGAGACCCAGTACTTC
V gene: TRBV6-1; J gene: TRBJ2-7; clone size: NA; D gene: NA; CDR3 protein: CASTRRNTYEQYF; CDR3 DNA: TGTGCCAGCACACGCAGGAATACCTACGAGCAGTACTTC
V gene: TRBV18; J gene: TRBJ1-5; clone size: few; D gene: NA; CDR3 protein: CASSLSSDQPQHF; CDR3 DNA: TGTGCCAGCTCACTTTCTTCGGATCAGCCCCAGCATTTT
V gene: TRBV4-1; J gene: TRBJ1-6; clone size: few; D gene: TRBD1; CDR3 protein: CASSQEKGAGSPLHF; CDR3 DNA: TGCGCCAGCAGCCAAGAAAAGGGGGCGGGTTCACCCCTCCACTTT
V gene: TRBV5-6; J gene: TRBJ1-4; clone size: NA; D gene: NA; CDR3 protein: CASSSRVSEKLFF; CDR3 DNA: TGTGCCAGCAGCTCAAGGGTATCAGAAAAACTGTTTTTT
V gene: TRBV5-1; J gene: TRBJ2-5; clone size: NA; D gene: TRBD2; CDR3 protein: CASSLGGGPSETQYF; CDR3 DNA: TGCGCCAGCAGCTTGGGCGGGGGGCCGTCAGAGACCCAGTACTTC
V gene: TRBV6-6; J gene: TRBJ1-6; clone size: NA; D gene: NA; CDR3 protein: CASSKHEGNNSPLHF; CDR3 DNA: TGTGCCAGCAGTAAACATGAGGGAAATAATTCACCCCTCCACTTT